The TCR beta chain described here comes from a study of OX40 agonist ivuxolimab in advanced cancers. Study-wide background: An anti-OX40 (CD134) antibody with agonistic activity, ivuxolimab, was administered to patients.

A single count supports this clone. TCRdb keeps only in-frame clones here, not all; method: immunoSEQ multiplex PCR. The sample carries roughly 120,000 clones, around 87% recorded once. The germline V gene has CDR1 SGHTA and CDR2 FQGNSA. There are 14 residues in the CDR3. Losses at the gene ends were 5 bases for V and 7 bases for J; bases not matched to a gene: 5. The sequence was obtained from an adult with an advanced solid tumor such as melanoma, head and neck, liver or kidney cancer. The chain carries TRBV7-2 and TRBJ1-5, with 10 positions matching TRBD1. The sample in question was CD4+ or CD8+ T cells sorted from blood, obtained in a trial of the OX40 agonist ivuxolimab. CDR3 nucleotide sequence: TGTGCCAGCAGCCCGGACAGGGGGAGCCAGCCCCAGCATTTT. Translated, it gives CASSPDRGSQPQHF.